This TCR beta chain was profiled in a study of CD8+ T cells in alopecia areata. The wider study: Each of the treated patients was given oral tofacitinib, 5 to 10 mg twice daily, for moderate-to-severe alopecia areata. Study-level findings and limits: Scalp sequencing also captures normal skin's resident alphabeta T cells.

Germline CDR1 and CDR2: PRHDT and FYEKMQ (reference sequence). The CDR3 runs to 12 residues. The ends were cut back, 3 bases at V and 3 bases at J, with 3 bases in the middle. Stated treatment: oral pan-JAK inhibitor, 5-10 mg twice daily. Lesional scalp punch biopsies and peripheral blood were collected from alopecia areata patients. The authors sorted CD4+ and CD8+ T cells from PBMCs. Reverse transcription of extracted RNA yielded cDNA, which provided the sequencing template. Here immunoSEQ multiplex PCR was the method, and the copy in TCRdb shows in-frame clones only, minus some. This sample yields 140,000 to 150,000 clones, of which roughly 50% are seen a single time; approximately 15% belongs to the top ten. About this clone itself: Its antigen is unknown. The sample has other DNA sequences that encode this CDR3 too.

Sequencing was performed on CD8+ T cells sorted from blood, taken at week 4, from a patient treated with tofacitinib. The sequence derives from a human donor with alopecia areata. The chain couples TRBV13 to TRBJ2-1; the D is unclear. The CDR3 bases are TGTGCCAGCAGCTTGGGCTACAATGAGCAGTTCTTC. This sequence encodes CASSLGYNEQFF.